This TCR beta chain derives from a study of cytomegalovirus exposure and HLA in healthy donors. Unrecorded immune exposures were likely, despite nominal health at sampling. The study, taken as a whole, reports: Rarity characterized most TCR sequences, yet some public TCRs appeared in many donors. Productive status was seen about 87% or about 30% of the time for most TCR beta V segments in an earlier analysis. Some highly shared sequence variants likely arose as a pipeline artifact.

In this sample, this clone turned up once. Its antigen is currently unknown. The PCR contained 60 Vbeta and 13 Jbeta primers. The repertoire was sequenced with immunoSEQ multiplex PCR; TCRdb's copy has only in-frame clones and lacks some. The repertoire holds 150,000 to 160,000 clones, with about 85% as singletons. V gave up 4 bases and J gave up 5 bases; unmatched junction bases: 8. CDR3 length: 14 residues. CDR1 and CDR2 (germline): SGHRS, YFSETQ. This receptor was obtained from a man aged 30 to 39 in good health and CMV-seropositive. Specimen: PBMCs. The chain combines TRBV5-1 with TRBJ1-1; 7 bases are shared with TRBD1. The DNA of the CDR3 is TGCGCCAGCAGCCCCGGACAGGCGAAGACTGAAGCTTTCTTT. It yields the protein CASSPGQAKTEAFF.